This is a list of T cell receptor beta chains from one sample in a study of vaccination effects on CD4 cells after COVID-19. The table came from immunoSEQ multiplex PCR; TCRdb's copy has only in-frame clones and leaves some out. The sample has some 24,000 clones; roughly four fifths are singletons. These TCRs are of unknown antigen specificity. The sample was CD4+ T cells from PBMCs cultured with SARS-CoV-2 spike peptides, taken before COVID-19 vaccination. These receptors were collected from a human donor who had a prior SARS-CoV-2 infection. Each CDR3 is given with its conserved first and last residue. The D gene is left open where the match is weak. Size is stated for part of the rows, as once, few or many counts, or as a class when the clone is expanded.

- - TRBJ2-3 TRBV4-1 CASSHAASTDTQYF TGCGCCAGCAGCCATGCGGCTAGCACAGATACGCAGTATTTT
- TRBD2 TRBJ2-1 TRBV9 CASSVLAGGSSYNEQFF TGTGCCAGCAGCGTGCTAGCGGGCGGGAGCTCCTACAATGAGCAGTTCTTC
- TRBD2 TRBJ2-7 TRBV7-8 CASTQRVSGGTTYEQYF TGTGCCAGCACCCAGAGGGTTAGCGGGGGGACAACCTACGAGCAGTACTTC
- TRBD2 TRBJ2-1 TRBV19 CASRRAAGGVYNEQFF TGTGCCAGCCGACGCGCGGCGGGAGGGGTCTACAATGAGCAGTTCTTC
- TRBD2 TRBJ2-7 TRBV4-2 CASSQLLAGGYEQYF TGTGCCAGCAGCCAGCTACTAGCGGGGGGCTACGAGCAGTACTTC
- TRBD2 TRBJ2-1 TRBV5-8 CASSSKTSGRWSEFF TGTGCCAGCAGCTCAAAGACTAGCGGGAGATGGTCCGAGTTCTTC
- TRBD1 TRBJ2-7 TRBV6-5 CASSYGRDSYEQYF TGTGCCAGCAGTTACGGCAGGGACAGCTACGAGCAGTACTTC
- TRBD2 TRBJ2-3 TRBV7-6 CASSLGPRTSRWDTQYF TGTGCCAGCAGCTTAGGGCCTCGGACTAGTAGGTGGGATACGCAGTATTTT
once TRBD2 TRBJ2-3 TRBV7-2 CASSLYGRTADTQYF TGTGCCAGCAGCTTATACGGGAGGACGGCAGATACGCAGTATTTT
- TRBD2 TRBJ2-2 TRBV7-9 CASSPGLAAGELFF TGTGCCAGCAGCCCTGGACTAGCGGCCGGGGAGCTGTTTTTT
- - TRBJ1-4 TRBV10-3 CAIRGGNNEKLFF TGTGCCATCAGGGGGGGAAATAATGAAAAACTGTTTTTT
- TRBD1 TRBJ1-2 TRBV24-1 CATSDRQGGYTF TGTGCCACCAGTGATAGACAGGGAGGCTACACCTTC
- - TRBJ2-1 TRBV4-2 CASSQDTRTYNEQFF TGTGCCAGCAGCCAAGATACTAGAACCTACAATGAGCAGTTCTTC
few - TRBJ1-4 TRBV28 CASSVSVRAGKLFF TGTGCCAGCAGCGTCTCAGTCCGCGCTGGAAAACTGTTTTTT
- TRBD1 TRBJ2-7 TRBV19 CASSKTGDSSYEQYF TGTGCCAGTAGTAAAACAGGGGATAGCTCCTACGAGCAGTACTTC
- TRBD1 TRBJ1-5 TRBV4-1 CASSQKYPTGQGAVGNQPQHF TGCGCCAGCAGCCAGAAATACCCCACGGGACAGGGGGCAGTCGGCAATCAGCCCCAGCATTTT
- - TRBJ1-1 TRBV19 CASSVQRNTEAFF TGTGCCAGTAGCGTACAGAGGAACACTGAAGCTTTCTTT
- - TRBJ2-7 TRBV2 CASNTGQSYEQYF TGTGCCAGCAATACAGGCCAGTCCTACGAGCAGTACTTC
- TRBD1 TRBJ1-3 TRBV7-8 CASSQTGLGNTIYF TGTGCCAGCAGTCAGACAGGGTTAGGAAACACCATATATTTT
- - TRBJ1-2 TRBV2 CASSEGGREYGYTF TGTGCCAGCAGTGAGGGAGGCAGGGAATATGGCTACACCTTC
- - TRBJ2-7 TRBV6-2/TRBV6-3 CASSYSTGNTPYEQYF TGTGCCAGCAGTTACTCTACAGGTAATACCCCCTACGAGCAGTACTTC
- - TRBJ2-7 TRBV18 CASSPSTYEQYF TGTGCCAGCTCGCCCTCAACCTACGAGCAGTACTTC
- TRBD2 TRBJ2-3 TRBV25-1 CASGTSGRTDTQYF TGTGCCAGCGGGACTAGCGGGAGGACAGATACGCAGTATTTT